A single sample gave rise to the 17 T cell receptor beta chains below, sequenced in a study of blood T cell repertoires in COVID-19. Using immunoSEQ multiplex PCR, the repertoire was profiled, and TCRdb retains in-frame clones only, with some absent. The repertoire holds 300,000 to 400,000 clones, with 80% to 90% as singletons. Specimen: PBMCs or T cells enriched from blood (not recorded which). These receptors were collected from a woman aged 40 to 50 with acute COVID-19.

This clone has just one count. The chain couples TRBV21-1 to TRBJ1-4; the DNA was not used to check the table's D call, TRBD1. TRBV21-1 is a known pseudogene. This CDR3 has 15 residues. The CDR3 DNA is TGTGCCAGCAGCAAACGACAGGGCCATAATGAAAAACTGTTTTTT. Translating it yields CASSKRQGHNEKLFF.

The rearrangement joins TRBV5-8 to TRBJ1-1, with D perhaps TRBD1 (5 bases). The CDR3 runs 14 residues. V lost 4 bases to trimming and J lost 11 bases, with 21 bases between them. Germline CDR1 and CDR2: SGHTS and YDEGEE. CDR3 region: CASSIGWGGPWAFF. CDR3 DNA sequence: TGTGCCAGCAGCATCGGTTGGGGGGGTCCGTGGGCTTTCTTT.

V is TRBV3-1 (or the pseudogene TRBV3-2) and J is TRBJ1-2, with 10 positions matching TRBD1. Germline assignment: CDR1 LGHDT and CDR2 YNNKEL (reference sequence). After removal of 3 bases from V and 8 bases from J, the junction contained 6 bases not matched to a gene. The CDR3 is 14 amino acids. Written as DNA, the CDR3 is TGTGCCAGCAGCCACACCGGACAGGGGGGAGGCTACACCTTC. Amino acid sequence: CASSHTGQGGGYTF.

The V and J genes are TRBV20-1 and TRBJ1-1; perhaps TRBD1 as D (5 bases). Germline V gene lookup returns CDR1 DFQATT and CDR2 SNEGSKA (reference sequence). Trimming stripped 3 bases from V and 4 bases from J, with 12 bases between. CDR3 size: 13 residues. CDR3 nucleotide sequence: TGCAGTGCTAGTCGGGGGACGGCCACTGAAGCTTTCTTT. It specifies CSASRGTATEAFF.

V is TRBV4-1 and J is TRBJ2-1; tentatively, D is TRBD1 (6 bases). Trimming stripped 4 bases from V and 5 bases from J, with 12 bases between. The germline V gene encodes CDR1 MGHRA and CDR2 YSYEKL. The CDR3 runs to 14 residues. CDR3 DNA: TGCGCCAGCAGCCCAACAGGGTACAACAATGAGCAGTTCTTC. Amino acid sequence: CASSPTGYNNEQFF.

This chain links TRBV19 with TRBJ1-6; 11 bases agree with TRBD1. V lost 6 bases to trimming and J lost 8 bases; unmatched junction nucleotides: 6. The CDR3 sequence is 15 residues long. Germline values: CDR1 LNHDA, CDR2 SQIVND (reference sequence). The CDR3 here is CASRDRGRVYSPLHF. The CDR3 region has the DNA TGTGCCAGTAGGGACAGGGGGCGCGTGTATTCACCCCTCCACTTT.

The chain combines TRBV29-1 with TRBJ2-2; D might be TRBD2 (6 bases). This CDR3 has 13 residues. CDR1 and CDR2 (germline): SQVTM, ANQGSEA. V gave up 4 bases and J gave up 5 bases, with 11 bases separating them. CDR3 loop: CSVGGIRTGELFF. The CDR3 bases are TGCAGCGTTGGCGGGATCAGAACCGGGGAGCTGTTTTTT.

This rearrangement joins TRBV6-1 to TRBJ2-1; possibly TRBD2 for D (6 bases). The CDR3 has 14 residues. CDR1 is MNHNS and CDR2 is SASEGT in the germline V gene. V dropped 1 base and J dropped 4 bases, with 8 bases sitting between them. The CDR3 loop reads CASSEGTKYNEQFF. The CDR3, as DNA: TGTGCCAGCAGTGAAGGGACTAAATACAATGAGCAGTTCTTC.

This clone turned up a few times. The J gene is TRBJ2-7, the V gene TRBV18; 7 positions agree with TRBD1. V trimming: 5 bases; J trimming: 4 bases; junction bases outside the gene matches: 8. CDR1 and CDR2 (germline): KGHSH, LQKENI. The CDR3 is 14 amino acids. CDR3: CASSSAGTAYEQYF. CDR3 nucleotides: TGTGCCAGCTCATCCGCCGGGACAGCTTACGAGCAGTACTTC.

V usage is TRBV6-5 and J usage is TRBJ2-1; maybe TRBD1 (5 bases). This CDR3 has 13 amino acids. Per germline, CDR1 MNHEY and CDR2 SVGAGI. V was clipped by 8 bases and J by 4 bases, with 12 bases between them. The CDR3 loop is CASGADRYNEQFF. Here the CDR3 DNA reads TGTGCCAGCGGGGCAGACCGATACAATGAGCAGTTCTTC.

This clone was seen just once. This chain joins TRBV5-4 and TRBJ1-2, with 7 bases identical to TRBD1. Germline V gene data show CDR1 as SGHNT and CDR2 as YYREEE (reference sequence). With 5 bases clipped from V and 6 bases from J, the junction kept 16 bases outside the gene matches. The CDR3 length is 16 residues. The CDR3 DNA reads TGTGCCAGCAGTTCTGCCGGGACAGAGACTAAACATGGCTACACCTTC. It codes for CASSSAGTETKHGYTF.

The chain is built from TRBV19 and TRBJ1-2; D is uncertain. Germline assignment: CDR1 LNHDA and CDR2 SQIVND (reference sequence). V was clipped by 8 bases and J by 3 bases, with 10 bases between them. This CDR3 region has 12 residues. The DNA of the CDR3 is TGTGCCAGTGAGGACTTTTACTATGGCTACACCTTC. It specifies CASEDFYYGYTF.

The genes are TRBV18 and TRBJ1-6; 8 bases are shared with TRBD1. The V segment lost 0 bases and the J segment 14 bases; nucleotides outside the gene matches: 3. The length of the CDR3 is 13 residues. Per germline, CDR1 KGHSH and CDR2 LQKENI. In nucleotides, the CDR3 is TGTGCCAGCTCACCACCGGGACAGGAAGCCCTCCACTTT. This codes for CASSPPGQEALHF.

A note on this clone: Other nucleotide sequences in the sample specify the same CDR3. The chain combines TRBV19 with TRBJ2-7; D uncertain. The CDR3 runs 15 residues. Between the trimmed V and J ends, which lost 1 base and 4 bases, there was a span of 14 bases. Germline-derived CDR1 and CDR2 are LNHDA and SQIVND (reference sequence). Written as DNA, the CDR3 is TGTGCCAGTAGTATAGTAGGAGACTCCTATTACGAGCAGTACTTC. Translated: CASSIVGDSYYEQYF.

This rearrangement joins TRBV6-5 to TRBJ2-7, with 8 bases identical to TRBD1. Germline V gene sequence: CDR1 MNHEY, CDR2 SVGAGI. The CDR3 runs to 14 residues. V shed 5 bases and J 2 bases; nucleotides not matched to a gene: 5. CDR3 nucleotide sequence: TGTGCCAGCAGTAAGACAGGGGAGGCCTACGAGCAGTACTTC. Translated, it gives CASSKTGEAYEQYF.

For this clone: Its ends do not fully match the called genes, so a read error is possible. Other DNA sequences in the same sample also yield this CDR3. This chain links TRBV7-2 with TRBJ1-3, with TRBD1 as a possible D gene (5 bases). Germline loops: CDR1 SGHTA, CDR2 FQGNSA. The CDR3 totals 16 residues. Here the CDR3 DNA reads TGTGCCAGCAGTTTAGGCGGGGCTGTCTCTGGAAACACCATATATTTT. Protein sequence: CASSLGGAVSGNTIYF.

Only one count was recorded for this clone. The sample contains more than one DNA sequence encoding this CDR3. The J gene is TRBJ1-1, the V gene TRBV20-1; no clear D. This CDR3 region has 10 residues. Per the germline V gene, CDR1 is DFQATT and CDR2 is SNEGSKA (reference sequence). Trimming stripped 6 bases from V and 7 bases from J, with 9 bases between. The CDR3 protein is CSASRGEAFF. The CDR3 coding sequence is TGCAGTGCGTCACGGGGTGAAGCTTTCTTT.